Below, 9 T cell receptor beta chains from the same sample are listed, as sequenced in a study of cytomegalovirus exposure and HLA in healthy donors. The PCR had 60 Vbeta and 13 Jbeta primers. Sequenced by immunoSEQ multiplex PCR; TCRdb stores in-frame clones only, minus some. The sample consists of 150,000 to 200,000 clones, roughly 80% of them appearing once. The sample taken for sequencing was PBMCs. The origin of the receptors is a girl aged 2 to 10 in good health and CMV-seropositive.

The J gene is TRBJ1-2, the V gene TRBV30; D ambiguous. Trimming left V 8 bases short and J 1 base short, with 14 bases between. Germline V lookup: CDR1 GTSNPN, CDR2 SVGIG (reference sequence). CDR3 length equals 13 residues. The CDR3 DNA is TGTGCCGGTTCACCCCAGGTTAACTATGGCTACACCTTC. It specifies CAGSPQVNYGYTF.

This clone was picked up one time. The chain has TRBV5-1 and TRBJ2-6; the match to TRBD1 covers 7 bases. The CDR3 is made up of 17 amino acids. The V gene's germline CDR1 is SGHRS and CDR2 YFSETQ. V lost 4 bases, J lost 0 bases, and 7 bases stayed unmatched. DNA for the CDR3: TGCGCCAGCAGCGTACACAGGGGAATCTCTGGGGCCAACGTCCTGACTTTC. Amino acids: CASSVHRGISGANVLTF.

CDR3 nucleotide sequence: TGTGCCAGTATGCCGAGGGACAGGCCCTACGAGCAGTACTTC. This sequence encodes CASMPRDRPYEQYF. The rearrangement uses TRBV19 and TRBJ2-7; 8 nucleotides match TRBD1. In germline, CDR1 is LNHDA, CDR2 SQIVND (reference sequence). The CDR3 is 14 residues long. The V segment lost 7 bases and the J segment 2 bases; nucleotides outside the gene matches: 7.

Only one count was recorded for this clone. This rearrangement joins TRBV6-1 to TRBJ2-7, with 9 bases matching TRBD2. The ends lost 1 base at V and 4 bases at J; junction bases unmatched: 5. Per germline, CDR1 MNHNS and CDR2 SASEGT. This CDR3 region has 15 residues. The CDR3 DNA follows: TGTGCCAGCAGTGAAGAGGCGGGAGGGCCTTACGAGCAGTACTTC. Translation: CASSEEAGGPYEQYF.

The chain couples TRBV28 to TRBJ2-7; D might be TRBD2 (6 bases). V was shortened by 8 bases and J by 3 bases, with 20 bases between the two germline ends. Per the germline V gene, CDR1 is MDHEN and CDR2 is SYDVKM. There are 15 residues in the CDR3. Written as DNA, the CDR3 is TGTGCCAGCGGAGATACCGGGACTCCCTACTACGAGCAGTACTTC. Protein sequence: CASGDTGTPYYEQYF.

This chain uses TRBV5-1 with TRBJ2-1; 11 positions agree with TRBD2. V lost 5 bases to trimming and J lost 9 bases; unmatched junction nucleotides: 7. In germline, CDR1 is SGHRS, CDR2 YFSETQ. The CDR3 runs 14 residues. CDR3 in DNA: TGCGCCAGCAGAGAGACTAGCGGGATGACTGAGCAGTTCTTC. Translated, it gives CASRETSGMTEQFF.

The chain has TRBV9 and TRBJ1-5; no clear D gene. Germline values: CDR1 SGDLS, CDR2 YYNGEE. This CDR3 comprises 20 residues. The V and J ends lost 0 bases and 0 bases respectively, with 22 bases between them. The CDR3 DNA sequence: TGTGCCAGCAGCGTAGAAGGATGGAGAATGCGACCTTATAGCAATCAGCCCCAGCATTTT. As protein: CASSVEGWRMRPYSNQPQHF.

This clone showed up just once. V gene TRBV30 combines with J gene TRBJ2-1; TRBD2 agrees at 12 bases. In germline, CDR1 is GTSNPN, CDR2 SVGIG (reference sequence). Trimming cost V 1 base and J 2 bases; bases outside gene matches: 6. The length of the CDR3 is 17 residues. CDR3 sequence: CAWSGLAGVGPYNEQFF. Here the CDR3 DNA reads TGTGCCTGGAGTGGACTAGCGGGAGTCGGCCCCTACAATGAGCAGTTCTTC.

The CDR3 sequence is CAWHTGVPHLYSGNTIYF. The CDR3 bases are TGTGCCTGGCACACAGGGGTGCCGCATTTATACTCTGGAAACACCATATATTTT. This sequence joins TRBV30 and TRBJ1-3, with 7 nucleotides matching TRBD1. The CDR3 length is 18 residues. J was trimmed by 0 bases and V by 5 bases; bases with no gene match: 16. Looked up from germline, CDR1 is GTSNPN and CDR2 is SVGIG (reference sequence).